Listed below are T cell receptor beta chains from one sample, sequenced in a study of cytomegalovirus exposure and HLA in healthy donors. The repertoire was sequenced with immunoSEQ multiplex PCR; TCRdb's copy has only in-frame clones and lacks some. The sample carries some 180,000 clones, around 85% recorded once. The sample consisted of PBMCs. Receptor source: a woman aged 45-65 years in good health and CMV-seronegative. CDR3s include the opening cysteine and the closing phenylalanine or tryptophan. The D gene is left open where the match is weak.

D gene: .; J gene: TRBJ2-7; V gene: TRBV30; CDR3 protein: CAWSVRADREQYF; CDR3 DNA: TGTGCCTGGAGTGTACGGGCTGACAGGGAGCAGTACTTC
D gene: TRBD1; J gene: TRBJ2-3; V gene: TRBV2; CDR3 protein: CASIPNLYGTGSTDTQYF; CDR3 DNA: TGTGCCAGCATTCCTAATCTATATGGGACAGGCAGCACAGATACGCAGTATTTT
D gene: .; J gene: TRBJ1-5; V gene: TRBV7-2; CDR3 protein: CASSSGGTWPQHF; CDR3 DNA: TGTGCCAGCAGCTCCGGGGGAACGTGGCCCCAGCATTTT
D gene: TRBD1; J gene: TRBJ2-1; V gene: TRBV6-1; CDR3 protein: CATITGVHNEQFF; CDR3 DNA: TGTGCCACCATTACAGGGGTGCACAATGAGCAGTTCTTC
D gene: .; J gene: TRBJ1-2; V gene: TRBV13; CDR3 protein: CASSAGQFGYTF; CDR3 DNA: TGTGCCAGCAGCGCCGGACAGTTTGGCTACACCTTC
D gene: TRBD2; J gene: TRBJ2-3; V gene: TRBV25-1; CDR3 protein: CASSVAGGGTDTQYF; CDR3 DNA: TGTGCCAGCAGTGTGGCGGGGGGCGGCACAGATACGCAGTATTTT
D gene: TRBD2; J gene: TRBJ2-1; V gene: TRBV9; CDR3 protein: CASSVLAGNNEQFF; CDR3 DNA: TGTGCCAGCAGCGTGCTAGCGGGGAACAATGAGCAGTTCTTC
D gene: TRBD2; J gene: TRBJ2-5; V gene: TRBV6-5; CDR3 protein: CASSYSESSGKETQYF; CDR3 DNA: TGTGCCAGCAGTTACTCGGAGTCTAGCGGGAAAGAGACCCAGTACTTC
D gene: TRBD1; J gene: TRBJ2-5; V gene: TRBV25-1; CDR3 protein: CASSSLRGTGIETQYF; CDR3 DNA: TGTGCCAGCAGTTCCCTCCGCGGGACAGGGATAGAGACCCAGTACTTC
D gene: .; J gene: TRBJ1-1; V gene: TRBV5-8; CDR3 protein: CASRFGHSLNTEAFF; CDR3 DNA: TGTGCCAGCAGGTTTGGTCACAGCCTGAACACTGAAGCTTTCTTT